This T cell receptor (beta chain) was identified during a study of blood T cell dynamics during melanoma immunotherapy. Findings of the study overall: Disease-control patients' PBMC repertoires became either more clonal or more diverse at W3.

V lost 5 bases to trimming and J lost 1 base, with 8 bases between them. Per the germline V gene, CDR1 is LNHDA and CDR2 is SQIVND (reference sequence). The CDR3 consists of 13 residues. The time point: pre-treatment baseline. Samples come from before therapy and from week 3 after the first blockade cycle. Disease control meant complete response, partial response or stable disease at 12 weeks. Comments on this clone: Antigen unknown.

Data came from immunoSEQ multiplex PCR; TCRdb stores just in-frame clones and leaves some out. The sample has 8,500 to 11,000 clones, 86% seen once; the top ten hold 8% to 10%. Specimen: blood, collected from a patient treated with checkpoint blockade. The sequence came from a human donor with melanoma. The rearrangement uses TRBV19 and TRBJ1-1; D is ambiguous. This CDR3 is CASSALKNTEAFF. CDR3 sequence (DNA): TGTGCCAGTAGTGCTCTTAAGAACACTGAAGCTTTCTTT.